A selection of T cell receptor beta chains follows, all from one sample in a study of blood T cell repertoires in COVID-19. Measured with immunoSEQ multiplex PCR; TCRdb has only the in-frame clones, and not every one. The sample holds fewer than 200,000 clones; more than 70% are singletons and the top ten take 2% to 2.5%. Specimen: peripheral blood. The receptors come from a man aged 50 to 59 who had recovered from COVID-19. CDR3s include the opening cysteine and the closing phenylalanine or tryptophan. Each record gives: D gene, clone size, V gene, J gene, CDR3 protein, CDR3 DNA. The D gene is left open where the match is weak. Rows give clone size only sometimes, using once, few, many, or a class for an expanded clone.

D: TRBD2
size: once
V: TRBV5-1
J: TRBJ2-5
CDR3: CASSIRTSGQETQYF
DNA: TGCGCCAGCAGCATACGGACTAGCGGACAAGAGACCCAGTACTTC

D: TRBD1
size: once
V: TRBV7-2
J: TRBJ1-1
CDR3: CASSRYRGQDTEAFF
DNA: TGTGCCAGCAGTCGTTACAGGGGGCAGGACACTGAAGCTTTCTTT

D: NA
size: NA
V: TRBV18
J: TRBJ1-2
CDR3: CASSPDFSGYTF
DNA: TGTGCCAGCTCACCCGACTTCTCAGGCTACACCTTC

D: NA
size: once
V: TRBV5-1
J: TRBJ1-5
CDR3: CASSSEGQQNQPQHF
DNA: TGCGCCAGCAGCTCGGAAGGACAGCAAAATCAGCCCCAGCATTTT

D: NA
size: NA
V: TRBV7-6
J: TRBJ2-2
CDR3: CASSLGSGVNGELFF
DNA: TGTGCCAGCAGCTTAGGTTCAGGGGTCAACGGGGAGCTGTTTTTT

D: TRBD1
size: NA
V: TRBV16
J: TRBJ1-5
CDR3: CASSQGDIDQPQHF
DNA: TGTGCCAGTTCCCAGGGGGATATCGATCAGCCCCAGCATTTT

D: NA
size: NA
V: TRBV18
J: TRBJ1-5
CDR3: CASSSLRGRDQPQHF
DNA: TGTGCCAGCTCCTCACTCCGGGGGAGAGATCAGCCCCAGCATTTT

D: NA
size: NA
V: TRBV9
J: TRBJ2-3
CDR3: CASSVEAIASTDTQYF
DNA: TGTGCCAGCAGCGTAGAAGCGATAGCTAGCACAGATACGCAGTATTTT

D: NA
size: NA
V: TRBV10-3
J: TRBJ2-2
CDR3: CAISPTGNTGELFF
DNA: TGTGCCATCAGCCCCACAGGGAACACCGGGGAGCTGTTTTTT

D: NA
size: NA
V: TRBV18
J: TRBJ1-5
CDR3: CASSHTAGRSNQPQHF
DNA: TGTGCCAGCTCACACACGGCGGGGCGGAGCAATCAGCCCCAGCATTTT

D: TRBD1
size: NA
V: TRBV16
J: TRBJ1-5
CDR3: CASSPSPTDRAGASNQPQHF
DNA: TGTGCCAGCAGCCCCTCACCTACTGACAGGGCCGGGGCCAGCAATCAGCCCCAGCATTTT

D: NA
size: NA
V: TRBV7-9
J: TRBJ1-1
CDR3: CASSPPQNSQAFF
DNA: TGTGCCAGCAGCCCCCCCCAAAACAGCCAGGCTTTCTTT

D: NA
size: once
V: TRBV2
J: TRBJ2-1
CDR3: CASSGGGWGVDNEQFF
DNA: TGTGCCAGCAGTGGGGGTGGATGGGGGGTAGACAATGAGCAGTTCTTC

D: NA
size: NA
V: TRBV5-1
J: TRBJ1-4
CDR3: CASSWEPVRANEKLFF
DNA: TGCGCCAGCAGCTGGGAACCCGTCAGGGCTAATGAAAAACTGTTTTTT

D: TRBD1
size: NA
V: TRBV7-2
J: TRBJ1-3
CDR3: CASSPGQVVVSGNTIYF
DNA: TGTGCCAGCAGCCCTGGACAGGTGGTAGTCTCTGGAAACACCATATATTTT

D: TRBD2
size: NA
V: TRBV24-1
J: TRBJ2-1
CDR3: CATSDLVRGSWLAAYNEQFF
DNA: TGTGCCACCAGTGATTTGGTCCGGGGAAGTTGGCTAGCGGCCTACAATGAGCAGTTCTTC

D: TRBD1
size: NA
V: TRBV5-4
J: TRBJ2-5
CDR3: CASSPGTVQETQYF
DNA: TGTGCCAGCAGCCCAGGGACAGTCCAAGAGACCCAGTACTTC

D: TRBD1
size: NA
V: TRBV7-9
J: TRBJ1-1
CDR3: CASSQGQGFWNTEAFF
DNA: TGTGCCAGCAGCCAAGGACAGGGGTTTTGGAACACTGAAGCTTTCTTT

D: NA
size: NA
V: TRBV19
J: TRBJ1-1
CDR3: CASSISPNTEAFF
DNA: TGTGCCAGTAGTATAAGCCCGAACACTGAAGCTTTCTTT

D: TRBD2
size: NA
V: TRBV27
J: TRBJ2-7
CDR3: CASSALAGDPYEQYF
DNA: TGTGCCAGCAGTGCCTTAGCGGGCGACCCCTACGAGCAGTACTTC

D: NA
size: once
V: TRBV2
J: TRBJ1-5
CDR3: CASSEGQINQPQHF
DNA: TGTGCCAGCAGTGAAGGACAGATCAATCAGCCCCAGCATTTT

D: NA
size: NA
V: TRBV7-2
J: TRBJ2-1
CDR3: CASSLRGEQFF
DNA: TGTGCCAGCAGCTTACGGGGTGAGCAGTTCTTC

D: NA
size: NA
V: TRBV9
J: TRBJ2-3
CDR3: CASSVLSAAIGTDTQYF
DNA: TGTGCCAGCAGCGTACTCTCAGCGGCTATTGGCACAGATACGCAGTATTTT

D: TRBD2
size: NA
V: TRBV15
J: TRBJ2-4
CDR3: CATSIGTSGGNIQYF
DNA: TGTGCCACCAGCATAGGGACTAGCGGGGGAAACATTCAGTACTTC

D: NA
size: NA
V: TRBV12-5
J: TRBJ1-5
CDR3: CASGIGGSNQPQHF
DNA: TGTGCTAGTGGTATTGGGGGGAGCAATCAGCCCCAGCATTTT

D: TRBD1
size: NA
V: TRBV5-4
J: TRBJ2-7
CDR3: CASSFSPVMLGQGEQYF
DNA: TGTGCCAGCAGCTTCTCGCCAGTGATGCTGGGACAGGGCGAGCAGTACTTC

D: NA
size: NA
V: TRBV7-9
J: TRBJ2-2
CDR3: CASSSRGTGELFF
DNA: TGTGCCAGCAGCTCCAGGGGCACCGGGGAGCTGTTTTTT

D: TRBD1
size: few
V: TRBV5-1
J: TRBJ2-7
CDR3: CASSLGTGTYEQYF
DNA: TGCGCCAGCAGCTTGGGGACAGGGACCTACGAGCAGTACTTC

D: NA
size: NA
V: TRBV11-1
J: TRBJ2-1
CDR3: CASSSASPGPGFF
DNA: TGTGCCAGCAGCTCAGCCTCTCCAGGGCCCGGGTTCTTC

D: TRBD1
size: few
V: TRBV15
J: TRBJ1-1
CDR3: CATSRGQGGTEAFF
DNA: TGTGCCACCAGCAGAGGACAGGGGGGCACTGAAGCTTTCTTT

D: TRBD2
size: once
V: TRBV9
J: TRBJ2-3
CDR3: CASSPSGLAGGLDTQYF
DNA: TGTGCCAGCAGCCCCTCGGGACTAGCGGGAGGCCTGGATACGCAGTATTTT

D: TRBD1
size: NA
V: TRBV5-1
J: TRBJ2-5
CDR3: CASSPGQGTETQYF
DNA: TGCGCCAGCAGCCCGGGACAGGGTACGGAGACCCAGTACTTC

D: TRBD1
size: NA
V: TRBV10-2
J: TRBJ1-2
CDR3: CASSESGTGGDGYTF
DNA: TGCGCCAGCAGTGAGTCCGGGACAGGGGGTGATGGCTACACCTTC

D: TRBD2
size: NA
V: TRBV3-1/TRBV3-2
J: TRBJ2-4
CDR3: CASSPRLAGGPLAKNIQYF
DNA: TGTGCCAGCAGCCCCAGACTAGCGGGAGGCCCCCTTGCCAAAAACATTCAGTACTTC

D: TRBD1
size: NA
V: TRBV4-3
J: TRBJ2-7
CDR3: CASSQESGQNYEQYF
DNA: TGCGCCAGCAGCCAGGAATCGGGACAGAACTACGAGCAGTACTTC

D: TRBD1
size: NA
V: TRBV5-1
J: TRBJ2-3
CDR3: CASSSSRGTGGATDTQYF
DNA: TGCGCCAGCAGCTCATCCCGTGGGACAGGGGGGGCCACAGATACGCAGTATTTT

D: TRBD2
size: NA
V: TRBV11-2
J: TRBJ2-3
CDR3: CASSFGLAGATDTQYF
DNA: TGTGCCAGCAGCTTCGGACTAGCGGGAGCCACAGATACGCAGTATTTT

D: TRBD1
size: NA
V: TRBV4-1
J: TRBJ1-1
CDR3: CASSAGQVWDTEAFF
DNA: TGCGCCAGCAGCGCCGGACAGGTTTGGGACACTGAAGCTTTCTTT

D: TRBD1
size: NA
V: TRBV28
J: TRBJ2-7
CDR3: CASNTRGTYEQYF
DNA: TGTGCCAGCAATACCAGGGGGACGTACGAGCAGTACTTC

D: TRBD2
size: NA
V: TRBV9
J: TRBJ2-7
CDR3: CASSVVGSGGLHEQYF
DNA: TGTGCCAGCAGCGTAGTCGGCAGCGGGGGGCTCCACGAGCAGTACTTC

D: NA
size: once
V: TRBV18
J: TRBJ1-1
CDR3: CASSLTGSTEAFF
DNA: TGTGCCAGCTCACTAACAGGGAGCACTGAAGCTTTCTTT

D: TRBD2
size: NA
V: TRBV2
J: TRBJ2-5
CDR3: CASSVTGGETQYF
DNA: TGTGCCAGCAGTGTGACGGGAGGCGAGACCCAGTACTTC

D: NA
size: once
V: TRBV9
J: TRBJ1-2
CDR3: CASSGLRVPGYTF
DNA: TGTGCCAGCAGCGGGTTGAGGGTCCCAGGCTACACCTTC

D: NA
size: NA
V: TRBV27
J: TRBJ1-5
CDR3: CASSLSKGGSNQPQHF
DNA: TGTGCCAGCAGTTTATCGAAAGGGGGTAGCAATCAGCCCCAGCATTTT

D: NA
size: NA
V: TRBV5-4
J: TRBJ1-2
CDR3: CASSSTGTNYGYTF
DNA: TGTGCCAGCAGCTCGACAGGAACAAACTATGGCTACACCTTC

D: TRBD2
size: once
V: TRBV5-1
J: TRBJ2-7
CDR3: CASSPRAGGRYEQYF
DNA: TGCGCCAGCAGCCCCCGCGCGGGAGGGCGATACGAGCAGTACTTC

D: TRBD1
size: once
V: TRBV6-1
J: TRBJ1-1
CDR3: CASSATGTGGAFRTEAFF
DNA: TGTGCCAGCAGTGCGACCGGGACAGGGGGCGCCTTTAGGACTGAAGCTTTCTTT

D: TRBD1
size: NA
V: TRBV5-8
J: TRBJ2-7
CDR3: CASSLGQGPQDEQYF
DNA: TGTGCCAGCAGCCTGGGACAGGGTCCACAGGACGAGCAGTACTTC

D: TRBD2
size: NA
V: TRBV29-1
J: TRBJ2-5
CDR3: CSVAGLAGVGETQYF
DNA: TGCAGCGTTGCGGGACTAGCGGGGGTCGGGGAGACCCAGTACTTC

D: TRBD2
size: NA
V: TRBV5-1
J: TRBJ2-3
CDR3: CASSLGLADFTDTQYF
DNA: TGCGCCAGCAGCTTGGGACTAGCGGACTTCACAGATACGCAGTATTTT

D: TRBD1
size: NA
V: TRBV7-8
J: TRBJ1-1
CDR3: CASSLPRGIGRMNTEAFF
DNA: TGTGCCAGCAGTTTGCCCAGGGGGATTGGGCGGATGAACACTGAAGCTTTCTTT

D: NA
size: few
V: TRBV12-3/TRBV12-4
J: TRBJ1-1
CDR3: CASEQTMNTEAFF
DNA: TGTGCCAGCGAACAGACTATGAACACTGAAGCTTTCTTT

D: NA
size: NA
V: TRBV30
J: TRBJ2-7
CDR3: CAWSVQFYEQYF
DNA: TGTGCCTGGAGTGTACAGTTTTACGAGCAGTACTTC

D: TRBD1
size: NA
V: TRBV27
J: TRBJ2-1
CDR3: CASSYRDRGILDNEQFF
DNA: TGTGCCAGCAGTTACCGGGACAGGGGAATCCTCGACAATGAGCAGTTCTTC

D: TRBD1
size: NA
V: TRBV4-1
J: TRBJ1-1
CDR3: CASSYTGAGMNTEAFF
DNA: TGCGCCAGCAGCTATACAGGGGCCGGTATGAACACTGAAGCTTTCTTT

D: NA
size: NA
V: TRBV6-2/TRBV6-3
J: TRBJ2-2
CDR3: CASSYDSITGELFF
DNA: TGTGCCAGCAGTTACGATAGTATCACCGGGGAGCTGTTTTTT